The 26 T cell receptor beta chains listed next were all sequenced from one sample in a study of blood T cell repertoires in COVID-19. This table comes from immunoSEQ multiplex PCR, and its TCRdb copy is limited to in-frame clones, with some not included. The sample contains about 140,000 clones, around 90% of which appear only once. Sequencing was performed on peripheral blood. The source of these receptors is a man in his sixties or seventies with acute or convalescent COVID-19.

The chain carries TRBV3-1 (or the pseudogene TRBV3-2) and TRBJ1-1, with 8 bases lining up with TRBD1. With V trimmed by 4 bases and J by 5 bases, 3 bases remained unmatched. The CDR3 length is 13 residues. The V gene's germline CDR1 is LGHDT and CDR2 YNNKEL (reference sequence). The CDR3 is CASSRGQGTEAFF. The DNA for the CDR3 is TGTGCCAGCAGCCGCGGACAGGGAACTGAAGCTTTCTTT.

This chain links TRBV7-3 with TRBJ2-3, with 7 bases matching TRBD2. The CDR3 length is 14 residues. The V gene's germline CDR1 is SGHTA and CDR2 FQGTGA. V dropped 8 bases and J dropped 2; count of bases not matched to a gene: 7. CDR3 nucleotides: TGTGCCAGCGGACGGGACTATTCCACAGATACGCAGTATTTT. Protein product: CASGRDYSTDTQYF.

The J gene is TRBJ2-1, the V gene TRBV9; 7 positions agree with TRBD1. Trimming at V came to 3 bases and at J to 7 bases, leaving 13 bases not matched to a gene. The CDR3 covers 16 residues. Germline CDR1 and CDR2: SGDLS and YYNGEE. The CDR3 is CASSERQGLTWNEQFF. The CDR3 DNA reads TGTGCCAGCAGCGAAAGACAGGGATTAACGTGGAATGAGCAGTTCTTC.

The gene calls are TRBV18 and TRBJ2-1, with 7 positions matching TRBD1. The V segment lost 2 bases and the J segment 6 bases; nucleotides outside the gene matches: 7. CDR3 length equals 15 residues. The germline V gene encodes CDR1 KGHSH and CDR2 LQKENI. In nucleotides, the CDR3 is TGTGCCAGCTCACCAAACAGGGGTGGTCGCAATGAGCAGTTCTTC. Its translation is CASSPNRGGRNEQFF. Full variable domain (rest looked up from reference TRBV18 and TRBJ2-1): NAGVMQNPRHLVRRRGQEARLRCSPMKGHSHVYWYRQLPEEGLKFMVYLQKENIIDESGMPKERFSAEFPKEGPSILRIQQVVRGDSAAYFCASSPNRGGRNEQFFGPGTRLTVL.

V gene TRBV2 combines with J gene TRBJ2-1; perhaps TRBD2 as D (6 bases). Germline CDR1 SNHLY, CDR2 FYNNEI. The V end lost 5 bases, the J end lost 7 bases, and 18 bases lay between the germline ends. The CDR3 has 15 residues. CDR3 nucleotides: TGTGCCAGCAGTACACCGGGACCGGCGGGGAATGAGCAGTTCTTC. Its translation: CASSTPGPAGNEQFF.

In its sample, this clone was seen once. This sequence joins TRBV7-9 and TRBJ1-1, with D unclear. Germline CDR1 SEHNR, CDR2 FQNEAQ (reference sequence). The CDR3 is made up of 14 amino acids. V shed 0 bases and J shed 5 bases, with 10 bases lying between them. The CDR3 protein is CASSLASGVTEAFF. The DNA of the CDR3 is TGTGCCAGCAGCTTAGCGTCCGGGGTTACTGAAGCTTTCTTT.

As regards this clone: Mismatch with germline at one junction end may stem from a read error. The chain joins TRBV18 to TRBJ2-7, with D possibly being TRBD1 (5 bases). From germline, CDR1 is KGHSH and CDR2 LQKENI. The CDR3 has 15 residues. The CDR3 bases are TGTGCCAGCTCACCACAAGGGGATTCAGCGCCTATCAAGGACTTC. Translating gives CASSPQGDSAPIKDF.

Only a few counts were recorded for this clone. The V and J genes are TRBV30 and TRBJ1-4; the D gene is possibly TRBD1 (6 bases). Germline V gives CDR1 GTSNPN, CDR2 SVGIG (reference sequence). The germline V and J ends were trimmed by 1 base and 0 bases, with 9 bases remaining between them. CDR3 length: 15 amino acids. In nucleotides, the CDR3 is TGTGCCTGGAGTGACAGGGTGTCAACTAATGAAAAACTGTTTTTT. The encoded protein is CAWSDRVSTNEKLFF.

The rearrangement links TRBV10-2 to TRBJ1-1, with D possibly matching TRBD1 (5 bases). Germline values: CDR1 WSHSY, CDR2 SAAADI. The CDR3 covers 14 residues. V was cut by 9 bases and J by 1 base, with 15 bases left in between. The CDR3 protein is CASAINTGNTEAFF. The CDR3 nucleotides are TGCGCCAGTGCCATTAACACAGGGAACACTGAAGCTTTCTTT.

This clone was observed at least ten times. The rearrangement joins TRBV7-9 to TRBJ2-7; D is perhaps TRBD1 (5 bases). The CDR3 is 14 residues long. Germline assignment: CDR1 SEHNR and CDR2 FQNEAQ (reference sequence). V was pared by 4 bases and J by 2 bases, with 12 bases between. The CDR3 nucleotides read TGTGCCAGCAGCTCAGGGATGAAGGCCTACGAGCAGTACTTC. This encodes CASSSGMKAYEQYF.

This chain connects TRBV5-1 to TRBJ2-5; D perhaps matches TRBD2 (5 bases). The germline gives CDR1 SGHRS, CDR2 YFSETQ. CDR3 length equals 14 residues. The V end was cut by 2 bases, the J end by 3 bases, with 11 bases between. This CDR3 is CASSFLGEEETQYF. The DNA of the CDR3 is TGCGCCAGCAGCTTTTTGGGAGAAGAAGAGACCCAGTACTTC. Full variable domain (missing parts from reference TRBV5-1 and TRBJ2-5): KAGVTQTPRYLIKTRGQQVTLSCSPISGHRSVSWYQQTPGQGLQFLFEYFSETQRNKGNFPGRFSGRQFSNSRSEMNVSTLELGDSALYLCASSFLGEEETQYFGPGTRLLVL.

The genes are TRBV7-2 and TRBJ1-6; D is perhaps TRBD1 (5 bases). V lost 6 bases to trimming and J lost 7 bases, with 13 bases between them. Germline V CDR1 and CDR2: SGHTA, FQGNSA. This CDR3 has 14 residues. CDR3 sequence reads: CASRLTAANSPLHF. The CDR3 DNA is TGTGCCAGCAGGTTGACAGCCGCCAATTCACCCCTCCACTTT.

The chain couples TRBV25-1 to TRBJ2-1, with 9 bases aligning to TRBD1. V dropped 3 bases and J dropped 5; count of bases not matched to a gene: 8. Germline loops: CDR1 MGHDK, CDR2 SYGVNS. The CDR3 has 16 amino acids. CDR3 coding DNA: TGTGCCAGCAGTGAGCACCGGGGACAGGGCCACAATGAGCAGTTCTTC. It encodes CASSEHRGQGHNEQFF.

This chain links TRBV19 with TRBJ1-1; 10 nucleotides line up with TRBD1. CDR1 is LNHDA, CDR2 SQIVND, per germline (reference sequence). The V gene end was trimmed by 6 bases and the J gene end by 0 bases; junction bases not matched to a gene: 4. This CDR3 contains 15 residues. CDR3 DNA sequence: TGTGCCAGTAGGGGACAGGGGACCCTGAACACTGAAGCTTTCTTT. Amino acid sequence: CASRGQGTLNTEAFF.

The chain combines TRBV19 with TRBJ2-3, with 8 positions matching TRBD1. This CDR3 is 14 amino acids long. Germline CDR1 LNHDA, CDR2 SQIVND (reference sequence). V gave up 5 bases and J gave up 3 bases; unmatched junction bases: 4. For the CDR3, the DNA is TGTGCCAGTAGTTCGGGACAGGCTACAGATACGCAGTATTTT. Protein sequence: CASSSGQATDTQYF.

The rearrangement links TRBV7-9 to TRBJ2-7; a possible D gene is TRBD2 (6 bases). Germline V gene sequence: CDR1 SEHNR, CDR2 FQNEAQ (reference sequence). The CDR3 is 16 amino acids. V was shortened by 2 bases and J by 0 bases, with 14 bases between the two germline ends. CDR3 amino acids: CASSLNPSAASYEQYF. CDR3 sequence (DNA): TGTGCCAGCAGCTTAAATCCTAGCGCAGCCTCCTACGAGCAGTACTTC.

The V gene is TRBV28, the J gene TRBJ2-1, with TRBD2 matching over 8 bases. Germline CDR1 and CDR2: MDHEN and SYDVKM. This CDR3 spans 12 amino acids. Trimming cost V 5 bases and J 15 bases; bases outside gene matches: 9. CDR3 protein: CASSAPTGGRFF. The CDR3 coding sequence is TGTGCCAGCAGTGCCCCAACGGGAGGGAGGTTCTTC.

The V call is TRBV19, the J call TRBJ1-3; 7 bases are a match to TRBD1. The CDR3 length is 16 residues. In germline, CDR1 is LNHDA, CDR2 SQIVND (reference sequence). J was trimmed by 0 bases and V by 4 bases; bases with no gene match: 6. DNA for the CDR3: TGTGCCAGTAGTAGGGACAGACCTAGCTCTGGAAACACCATATATTTT. Translation gives CASSRDRPSSGNTIYF.

This clone was seen a handful of times. This sequence joins TRBV21-1 and TRBJ2-5; TRBD2 reflects the table's D call only, with no check against the DNA. TRBV21-1 is described as a pseudogene. This CDR3 spans 18 amino acids. CDR3 nucleotide sequence: TGTGCCAGCAGCAAAGTAGGAGCGGGCCCCCGGTACCAAGAGACCCAGTACTTC. Its protein is CASSKVGAGPRYQETQYF.

V gene TRBV3-1 (or the pseudogene TRBV3-2) combines with J gene TRBJ1-2; no clear D. The germline V and J ends were trimmed by 1 base and 7 bases, with 4 bases remaining between them. Per the germline V gene, CDR1 is LGHDT and CDR2 is YNNKEL (reference sequence). CDR3 length equals 11 residues. The CDR3 bases are TGTGCCAGCAGCCAAGGCAGTGGCTACACCTTC. Translating it yields CASSQGSGYTF.

V gene TRBV25-1 combines with J gene TRBJ2-3, with 8 bases aligning to TRBD1. In germline, CDR1 is MGHDK, CDR2 SYGVNS. J gave up 2 bases and V 1 base, and 5 bases lay outside the gene matches. This CDR3 region has 16 residues. The CDR3 loop reads CASSELGQGATDTQYF. The CDR3 region has the DNA TGTGCCAGCAGTGAATTGGGGCAGGGGGCCACAGATACGCAGTATTTT.

This sequence joins TRBV6-1 and TRBJ1-1; D might be TRBD1 (6 bases). Germline V CDR1 and CDR2: MNHNS, SASEGT. CDR3 length: 16 amino acids. The V end lost 6 bases, the J end lost 1 base, and 18 bases lay between the germline ends. In DNA form, the CDR3 reads TGTGCCAGCAGAGAACACAGGGCTCAGGGGAACACTGAAGCTTTCTTT. Its translation: CASREHRAQGNTEAFF.

The V gene is TRBV19, the J gene TRBJ1-5, with 7 bases matching TRBD1. The germline CDR1 and CDR2 sequences are LNHDA and SQIVND (reference sequence). Trimming removed 6 bases from V and 3 bases from J; junction bases left unmatched: 8. CDR3 length equals 15 residues. The CDR3 protein is CASSVGQVFNQPQHF. CDR3 coding DNA: TGTGCCAGTAGCGTTGGACAGGTATTCAATCAGCCCCAGCATTTT.

This chain connects TRBV6-5 to TRBJ1-2; 8 positions agree with TRBD1. CDR1 is MNHEY and CDR2 is SVGAGI in the germline V gene. J was trimmed by 6 bases and V by 6 bases; bases with no gene match: 12. This CDR3 has 15 residues. The CDR3 spells CASSSPPGTGNGYTF. The CDR3 nucleotides are TGTGCCAGCAGCTCCCCCCCCGGGACAGGAAATGGCTACACCTTC.

The V call is TRBV5-5, the J call TRBJ2-3, with D perhaps matching TRBD2 (5 bases). The V end was cut by 2 bases, the J end by 4 bases, with 11 bases between. The germline gives CDR1 SGHKS, CDR2 YYEKEE (reference sequence). The CDR3 contains 14 residues. This CDR3 reads CASSFLLVADTQYF. The CDR3 DNA is TGTGCCAGCAGCTTTTTACTAGTCGCAGATACGCAGTATTTT.

In this sample, this clone turned up once. J is TRBJ2-5 and V is TRBV5-1; D possibly corresponds to TRBD2 (7 bases). The CDR3 has 14 residues. V lost 0 bases and J lost 5, with 11 bases in between. CDR1 and CDR2 from the germline V gene are SGHRS and YFSETQ. CDR3 region: CASSLGRGLETQYF. The DNA for the CDR3 is TGCGCCAGCAGCTTGGGGCGGGGGCTGGAGACCCAGTACTTC.